Listed here is a single T cell receptor (beta chain). This clone has just a few counts. The target of this receptor is not known. No base-level quality is on record; no much larger clone is a single base apart. Unmatched junction bases come to 4, with V trimmed by 4 bases and J by 6 bases. From its cysteine to its phenylalanine, the CDR3 spans 15 amino acids. The only DNA kept is the CDR3, 45 bases in frame from the first base. From a lookup of the germline V gene, CDR1 and CDR2 are KGHSH and LQKENI. Collaborating institutions collected whole blood in K2EDTA tubes following their own protocols. For TCRbeta analysis, collaborator samples were shipped as frozen whole blood, as isolated PBMCs, or as DNA extracted from either sample type. TCRbeta CDR3 regions were amplified from genomic DNA using the immunoSEQ Assay, a bias-controlled multiplex PCR. The paper's data handling went like this. Nucleated cell counts per sample were estimated from amplification of reference gene primers within the assay. To quantify the absolute abundance of each unique TCRbeta CDR3 rearrangement, sequence reads were collapsed and filtered. For each sample, productive Simpson clonality was calculated as the square root of Simpson's diversity index across productive rearrangements. TCRdb's version of the immuneACCESS table is confined to in-frame rearrangements and falls short of the full clone set. An unresolved V gene accounts for under half of the shortfall where checked; the remainder is of unknown origin. V and J calls and clone size are copied from that table; D and trimming were computed from the DNA. For this sample there are tens of thousands of clones; 72% appear just once. The ten largest make up roughly 40% of the sample.

The entry originates in a study of blood T cell repertoires in COVID-19 (dated by TCRdb to the early 2020s). Regarding the research as a whole: Samples covering the acute and convalescent phases of COVID-19 were provided by collaborators in the United States, Italy and Spain. The material from the prospective study consisted of cDNA or gDNA derived from T cells, B-cell-depleted T cells, or PBMCs. Where available, HLA class I and class II types were obtained from metadata supplied by the sample provider rather than from assay-based typing. The dataset comprised deeply sampled blood TCRbeta repertoires from subjects exposed to, actively infected with, or recovered from COVID-19. The repertoires were made available in a free public database intended to serve as a resource for research on the immune response to SARS-CoV-2. The samples were drawn from the first 160 participants of the ongoing ImmuneRACE study and from roughly 1,300 subjects provided by 6 global collaborators. The sample metadata nearly always contained a de-identified subject ID, COVID-19 status, age in years and sex. Paper-wide results and their limitations: The quantity of clinical and demographic metadata differed by source and by participant and was supplied without curation.

The sample was peripheral blood. This receptor chain uses TRBV18 and TRBJ2-1; 12 of the junction bases match TRBD2. The sequence derives from an elderly woman with acute or convalescent COVID-19. The DNA sequence reads TGTGCCAGCTCACGCTCGACTAGCGGGGGCAATGAGCAGTTCTTC. The encoded protein is CASSRSTSGGNEQFF.